This entry concerns a single T cell receptor beta chain. Trimming removed 1 base from V and 6 bases from J, with 12 bases in between. Germline V gene sequence: CDR1 SGHNT, CDR2 YENEEA. The CDR3 totals 14 residues. The data derive from a study of blood T cell repertoires in COVID-19. Clones were sequenced by immunoSEQ multiplex PCR, and TCRdb holds only the in-frame ones, with some missing. Among under 55,000 clones listed, around nine tenths were seen once. This sequence originates from a human donor in a cohort sampled during active COVID-19. The sequenced material came from peripheral blood. The J gene is TRBJ1-1, the V gene TRBV11-3, with D perhaps matching TRBD1 (5 bases). The CDR3 loop reads CASSLGRGSSEAFF. In nucleotides, the CDR3 is TGTGCCAGCAGCTTAGGTAGGGGATCCTCTGAAGCTTTCTTT.